Described below is a single T cell receptor (beta chain) sequence and its context. What it binds is unknown. TCRdb passed the 5' RACE reads through MiXCR, listing each CDR3 protein once. Of approximately 400,000 distinct CDR3 sequences listed, 17% are singletons. The CDR3 extends over 15 amino acids. With V trimmed by 6 bases and J by 6 bases, 10 bases remained unmatched. In germline, CDR1 is DFQATT, CDR2 SNEGSKA (reference sequence). The data are from a study of CD8 T cells in ankylosing spondylitis. Study findings and constraints: Roughly eight highly homologous variants made up a TCR beta motif that seemed to typify ankylosing spondylitis blood.

The source material was blood, either unsorted or a sorted T cell fraction (not recorded which). This sequence originates from a male donor with ankylosing spondylitis. V and J are TRBV20-1 and TRBJ2-1; 11 nucleotides align to TRBD2. In DNA, the CDR3 is TGCAGTGCCCCCGCCCGACTAGCGGGATCCAATGAGCAGTTCTTC. This encodes CSAPARLAGSNEQFF.